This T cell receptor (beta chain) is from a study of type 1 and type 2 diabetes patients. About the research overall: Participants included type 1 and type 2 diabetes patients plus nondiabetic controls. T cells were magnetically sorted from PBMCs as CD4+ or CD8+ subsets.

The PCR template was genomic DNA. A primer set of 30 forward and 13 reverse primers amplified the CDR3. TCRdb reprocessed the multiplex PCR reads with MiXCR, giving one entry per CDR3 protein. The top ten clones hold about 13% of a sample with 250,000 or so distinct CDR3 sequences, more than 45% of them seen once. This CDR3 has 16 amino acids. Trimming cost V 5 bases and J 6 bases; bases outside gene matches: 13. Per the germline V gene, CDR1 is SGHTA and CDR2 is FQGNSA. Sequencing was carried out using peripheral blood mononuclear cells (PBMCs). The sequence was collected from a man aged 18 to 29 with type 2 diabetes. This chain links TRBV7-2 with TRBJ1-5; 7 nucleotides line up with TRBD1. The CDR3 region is CASSTHPGTAIQPQHF. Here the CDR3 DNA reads TGTGCCAGCAGCACGCATCCCGGGACAGCCATTCAGCCCCAGCATTTT.